This TCR beta chain emerged from a study of cytomegalovirus exposure and HLA in healthy donors. General study findings and limits: Three CMV-associated chains were confirmed in vitro to be specific for CMV antigens. There were about 160 TCR beta chains listed as cytomegalovirus-associated.

Profiled with immunoSEQ multiplex PCR; TCRdb holds only in-frame clones, not every one. The sample shows some 160,000 clones, 88% of them seen only once. This clone was recorded only once. The target antigen is unknown. Trimming cost V 4 bases and J 2 bases; bases outside gene matches: 14. The germline V gene encodes CDR1 SEHNR and CDR2 FQNEAQ (reference sequence). The CDR3 contains 17 residues. This clonotype originated in a young man in good health and CMV-seronegative. Sequencing was done on a sample of PBMCs. The rearrangement links TRBV7-9 to TRBJ2-7; the match to TRBD2 covers 7 bases. Here the CDR3 reads CASSSHGRAGPTYEQYF. The CDR3, as DNA: TGTGCCAGCAGCTCCCATGGGAGGGCAGGCCCTACCTACGAGCAGTACTTC.